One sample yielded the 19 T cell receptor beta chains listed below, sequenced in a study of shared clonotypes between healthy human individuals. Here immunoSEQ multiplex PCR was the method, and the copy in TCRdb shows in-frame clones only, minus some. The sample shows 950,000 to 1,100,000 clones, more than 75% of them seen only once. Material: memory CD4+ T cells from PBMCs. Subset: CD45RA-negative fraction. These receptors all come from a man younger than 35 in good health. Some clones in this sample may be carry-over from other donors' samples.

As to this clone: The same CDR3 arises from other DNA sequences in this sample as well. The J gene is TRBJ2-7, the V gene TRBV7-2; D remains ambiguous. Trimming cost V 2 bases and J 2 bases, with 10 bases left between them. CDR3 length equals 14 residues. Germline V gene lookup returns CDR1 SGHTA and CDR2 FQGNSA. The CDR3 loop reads CASSLSPGTYEQYF. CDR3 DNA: TGTGCCAGCAGCTTATCCCCAGGAACCTACGAGCAGTACTTC.

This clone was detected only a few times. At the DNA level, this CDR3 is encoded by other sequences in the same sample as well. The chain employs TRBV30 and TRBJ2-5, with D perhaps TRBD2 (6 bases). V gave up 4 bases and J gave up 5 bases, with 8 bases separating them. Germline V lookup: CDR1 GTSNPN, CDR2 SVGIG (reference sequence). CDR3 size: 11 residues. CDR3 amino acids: CAWTGGETQYF. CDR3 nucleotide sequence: TGTGCCTGGACCGGAGGGGAGACCCAGTACTTC. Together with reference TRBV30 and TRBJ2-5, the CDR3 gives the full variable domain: SQTIHQWPATLVQPVGSPLSLECTVEGTSNPNLYWYRQAAGRGLQLLFYSVGIGQISSEVPQNLSASRPQDRQFILSSKKLLLSDSGFYLCAWTGGETQYFGPGTRLLVL.

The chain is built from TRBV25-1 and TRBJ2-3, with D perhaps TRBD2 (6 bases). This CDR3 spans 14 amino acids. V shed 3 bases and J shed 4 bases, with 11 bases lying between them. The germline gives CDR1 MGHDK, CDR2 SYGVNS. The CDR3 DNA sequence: TGTGCCAGCAGTGACCCGGAGGGCTCAGATACGCAGTATTTT. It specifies CASSDPEGSDTQYF.

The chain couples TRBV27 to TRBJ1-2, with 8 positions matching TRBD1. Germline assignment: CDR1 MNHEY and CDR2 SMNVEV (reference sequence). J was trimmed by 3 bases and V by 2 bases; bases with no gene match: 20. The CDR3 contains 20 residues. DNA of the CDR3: TGTGCCAGCAGTTTAGGGCCAAATTACAGGACAGGGACGGGGGACTATGGCTACACCTTC. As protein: CASSLGPNYRTGTGDYGYTF.

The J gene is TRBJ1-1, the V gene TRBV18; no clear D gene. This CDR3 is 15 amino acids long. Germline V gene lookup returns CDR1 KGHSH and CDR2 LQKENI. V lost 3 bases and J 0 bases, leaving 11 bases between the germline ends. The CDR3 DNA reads TGTGCCAGCTCACCCCTGAGCGGTATGAACACTGAAGCTTTCTTT. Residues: CASSPLSGMNTEAFF.

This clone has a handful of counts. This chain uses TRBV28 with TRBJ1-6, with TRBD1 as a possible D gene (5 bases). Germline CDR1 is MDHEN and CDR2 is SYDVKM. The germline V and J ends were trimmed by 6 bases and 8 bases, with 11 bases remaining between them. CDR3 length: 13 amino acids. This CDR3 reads CASRGDRYSPLHF. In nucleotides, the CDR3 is TGTGCCAGCAGGGGGGACCGCTATTCACCCCTCCACTTT.

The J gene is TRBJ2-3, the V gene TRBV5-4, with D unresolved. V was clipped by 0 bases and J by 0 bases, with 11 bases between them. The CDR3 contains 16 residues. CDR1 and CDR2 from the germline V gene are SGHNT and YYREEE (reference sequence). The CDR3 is CASSLASPWSTDTQYF. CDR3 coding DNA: TGTGCCAGCAGCTTGGCTTCCCCCTGGAGCACAGATACGCAGTATTTT.

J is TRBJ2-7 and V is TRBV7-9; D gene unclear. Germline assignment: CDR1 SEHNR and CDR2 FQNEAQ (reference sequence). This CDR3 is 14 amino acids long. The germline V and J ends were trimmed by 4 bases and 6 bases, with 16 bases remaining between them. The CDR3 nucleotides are TGTGCCAGCAGCTCGCCCCCAGGAGCCTTCGAGCAGTACTTC. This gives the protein CASSSPPGAFEQYF.

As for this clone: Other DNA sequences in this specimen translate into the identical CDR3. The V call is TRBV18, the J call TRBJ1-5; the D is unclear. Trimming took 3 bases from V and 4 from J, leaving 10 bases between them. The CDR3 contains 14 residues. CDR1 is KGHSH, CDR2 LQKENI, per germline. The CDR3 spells CASSPEAINQPQHF. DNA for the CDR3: TGTGCCAGCTCACCCGAGGCCATTAATCAGCCCCAGCATTTT.

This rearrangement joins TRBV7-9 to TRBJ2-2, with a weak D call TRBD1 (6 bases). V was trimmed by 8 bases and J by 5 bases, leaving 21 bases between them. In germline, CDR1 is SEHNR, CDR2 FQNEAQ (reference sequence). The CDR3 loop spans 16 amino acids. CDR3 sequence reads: CASGQGTSRGTGELFF. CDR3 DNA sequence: TGTGCCAGCGGGCAGGGGACCTCGAGGGGTACCGGGGAGCTGTTTTTT.

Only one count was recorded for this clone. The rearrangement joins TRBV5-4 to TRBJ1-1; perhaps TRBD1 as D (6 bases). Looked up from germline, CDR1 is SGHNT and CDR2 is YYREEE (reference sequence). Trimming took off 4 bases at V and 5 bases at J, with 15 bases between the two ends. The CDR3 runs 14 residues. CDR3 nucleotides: TGTGCCAGCAGCCCCGGGGGGAGGGGGACTGAAGCTTTCTTT. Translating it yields CASSPGGRGTEAFF. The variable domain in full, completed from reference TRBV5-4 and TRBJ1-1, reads ETGVTQSPTHLIKTRGQQVTLRCSSQSGHNTVSWYQQALGQGPQFIFQYYREEENGRGNFPPRFSGLQFPNYSSELNVNALELDDSALYLCASSPGGRGTEAFFGQGTRLTVV.

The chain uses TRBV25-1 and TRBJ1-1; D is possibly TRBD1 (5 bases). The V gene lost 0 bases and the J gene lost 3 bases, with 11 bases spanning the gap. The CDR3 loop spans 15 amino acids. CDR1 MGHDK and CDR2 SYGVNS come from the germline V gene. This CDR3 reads CASSEYRRGYTEAFF. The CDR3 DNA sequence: TGTGCCAGCAGTGAATATAGGAGGGGCTACACTGAAGCTTTCTTT.

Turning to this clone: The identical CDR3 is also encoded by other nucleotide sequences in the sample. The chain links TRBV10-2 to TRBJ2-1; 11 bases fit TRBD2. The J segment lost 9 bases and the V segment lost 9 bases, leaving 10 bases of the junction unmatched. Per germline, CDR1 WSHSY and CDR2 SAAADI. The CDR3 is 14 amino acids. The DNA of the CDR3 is TGCGCCAGTAGTACTAGCGGGAGAACCGGTGAGCAGTTCTTC. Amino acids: CASSTSGRTGEQFF.

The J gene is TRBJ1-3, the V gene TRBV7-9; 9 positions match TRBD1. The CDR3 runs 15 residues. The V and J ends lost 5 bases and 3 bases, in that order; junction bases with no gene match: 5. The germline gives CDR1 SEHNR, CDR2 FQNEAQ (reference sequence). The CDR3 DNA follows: TGTGCCAGCAGCCGAGGACAGGGGAATGGAAACACCATATATTTT. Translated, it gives CASSRGQGNGNTIYF.

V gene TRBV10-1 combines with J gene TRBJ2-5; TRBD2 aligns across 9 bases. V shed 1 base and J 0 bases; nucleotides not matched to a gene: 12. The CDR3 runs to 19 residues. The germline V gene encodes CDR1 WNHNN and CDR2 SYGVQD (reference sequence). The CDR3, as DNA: TGCGCCAGCAGTGAGTTTAGGGCTAGCGGGAAGGCGTACCAAGAGACCCAGTACTTC. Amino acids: CASSEFRASGKAYQETQYF.

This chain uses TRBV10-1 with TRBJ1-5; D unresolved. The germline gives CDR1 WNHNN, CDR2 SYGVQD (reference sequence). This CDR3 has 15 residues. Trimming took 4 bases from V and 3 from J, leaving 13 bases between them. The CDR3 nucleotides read TGCGCCAGCAGTGTCGGGGTGAAATTCAATCAGCCCCAGCATTTT. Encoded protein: CASSVGVKFNQPQHF.

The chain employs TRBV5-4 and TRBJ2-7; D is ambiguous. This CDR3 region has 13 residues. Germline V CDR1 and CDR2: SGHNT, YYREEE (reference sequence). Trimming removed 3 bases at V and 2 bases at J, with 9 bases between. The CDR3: CASSSTLTYEQYF. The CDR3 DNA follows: TGTGCCAGCAGCTCGACACTAACCTACGAGCAGTACTTC.

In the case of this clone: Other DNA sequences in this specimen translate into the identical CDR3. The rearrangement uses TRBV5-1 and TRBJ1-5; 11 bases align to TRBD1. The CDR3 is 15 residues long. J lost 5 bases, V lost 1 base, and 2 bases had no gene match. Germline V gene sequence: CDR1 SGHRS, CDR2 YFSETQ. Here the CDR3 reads CASSLWGQGDQPQHF. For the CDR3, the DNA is TGCGCCAGCAGCTTGTGGGGACAGGGGGATCAGCCCCAGCATTTT.

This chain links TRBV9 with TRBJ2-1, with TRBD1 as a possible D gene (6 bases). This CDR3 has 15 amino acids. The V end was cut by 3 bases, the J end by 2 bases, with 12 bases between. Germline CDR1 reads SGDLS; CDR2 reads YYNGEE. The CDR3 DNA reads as TGTGCCAGCAGCGACAGGGTCGGGGCCTACAATGAGCAGTTCTTC. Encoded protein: CASSDRVGAYNEQFF.